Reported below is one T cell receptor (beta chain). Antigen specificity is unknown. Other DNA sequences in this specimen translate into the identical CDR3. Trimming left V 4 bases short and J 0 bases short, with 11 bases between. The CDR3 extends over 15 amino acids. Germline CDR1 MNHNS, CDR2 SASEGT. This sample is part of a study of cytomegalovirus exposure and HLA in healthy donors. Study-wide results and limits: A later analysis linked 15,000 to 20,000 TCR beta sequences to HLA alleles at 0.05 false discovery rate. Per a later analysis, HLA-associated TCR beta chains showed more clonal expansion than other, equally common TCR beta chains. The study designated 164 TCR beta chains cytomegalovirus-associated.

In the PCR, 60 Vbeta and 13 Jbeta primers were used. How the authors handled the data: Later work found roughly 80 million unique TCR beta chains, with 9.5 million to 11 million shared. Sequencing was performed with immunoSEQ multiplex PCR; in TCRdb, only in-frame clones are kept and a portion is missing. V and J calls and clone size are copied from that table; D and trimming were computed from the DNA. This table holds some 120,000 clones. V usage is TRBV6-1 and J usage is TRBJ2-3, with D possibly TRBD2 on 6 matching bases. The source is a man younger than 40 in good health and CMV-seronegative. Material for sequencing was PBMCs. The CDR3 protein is CASSVSRGSTDTQYF. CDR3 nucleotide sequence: TGTGCCAGCAGTGTGAGCCGGGGGAGCACAGATACGCAGTATTTT.